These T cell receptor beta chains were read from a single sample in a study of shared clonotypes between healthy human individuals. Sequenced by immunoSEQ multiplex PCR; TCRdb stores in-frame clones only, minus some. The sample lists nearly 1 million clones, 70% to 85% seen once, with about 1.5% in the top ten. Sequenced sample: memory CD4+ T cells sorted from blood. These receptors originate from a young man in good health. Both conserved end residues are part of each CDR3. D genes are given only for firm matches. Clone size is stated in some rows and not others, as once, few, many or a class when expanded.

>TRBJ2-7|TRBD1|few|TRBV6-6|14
CASSTGTGGSEQYF
TGTGCCAGCAGTACCGGGACAGGGGGTAGCGAGCAGTACTTC
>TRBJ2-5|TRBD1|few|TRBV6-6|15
CASSFPQTGAETQYF
TGTGCCAGCAGTTTCCCCCAGACAGGGGCGGAAACCCAGTACTTC
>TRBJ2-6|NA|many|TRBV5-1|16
CASTRGGYSGANVLTF
TGCGCCAGCACCCGAGGTGGGTACTCTGGGGCCAACGTCCTGACTTTC
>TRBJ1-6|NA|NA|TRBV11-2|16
CASSLGSAGVNSPLHF
TGTGCCAGCAGCCTCGGAAGTGCAGGGGTAAATTCACCCCTCCACTTT
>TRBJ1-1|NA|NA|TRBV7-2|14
CASSLQGGYTEAFF
TGTGCCAGCAGCTTACAGGGAGGGTACACTGAAGCTTTCTTT
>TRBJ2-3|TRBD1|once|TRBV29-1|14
CSVEEGQRTDTQYF
TGCAGCGTCGAAGAGGGACAGCGCACAGATACGCAGTATTTT
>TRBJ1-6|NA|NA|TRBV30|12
CAWGEPIIALHF
TGTGCCTGGGGGGAACCTATCATAGCCCTCCACTTT
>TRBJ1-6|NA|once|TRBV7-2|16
CASSLEARGGNSPLHF
TGTGCCAGCAGCTTAGAAGCGAGGGGGGGTAATTCACCCCTCCACTTT
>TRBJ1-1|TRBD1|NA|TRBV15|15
CATSRGGQGNTEAFF
TGTGCCACCAGCAGAGGAGGACAGGGGAACACTGAAGCTTTCTTT
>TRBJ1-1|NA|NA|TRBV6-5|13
CASRPLGGTEAFF
TGTGCCAGCAGGCCTTTGGGTGGGACTGAAGCTTTCTTT
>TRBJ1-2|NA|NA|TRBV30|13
CAWRAFVNRRYTF
TGTGCCTGGCGGGCTTTTGTAAACAGGCGCTACACCTTC